The 8 T cell receptor beta chains presented below share a single source sample, sequenced in a study of OX40 agonist ivuxolimab in advanced cancers. Method: immunoSEQ multiplex PCR; TCRdb's copy keeps in-frame clones and lacks some. The repertoire holds approximately 87,000 clones, with 90% to 95% as singletons. Sample: CD4+ or CD8+ T cells sorted from blood, taken in a trial of the OX40 agonist ivuxolimab. The receptors come from an adult with an advanced solid tumor such as melanoma, head and neck, liver or kidney cancer.

The CDR3 DNA reads as TGTGCCAGCTCACCGAGACAGGGTCTTGCCTACGAGCAGTACTTC. Its protein product is CASSPRQGLAYEQYF. The rearrangement links TRBV18 to TRBJ2-7; 7 bases are a match to TRBD1. This CDR3 region has 15 residues. From germline, CDR1 is KGHSH and CDR2 LQKENI. The ends lost 3 bases at V and 2 bases at J; junction bases unmatched: 7.

V usage is TRBV21-1 and J usage is TRBJ2-1. TRBV21-1 is described as a pseudogene. The CDR3 consists of 11 residues. CDR3 residues: CASSLGWEQFF. CDR3 bases: TGTGCCAGCAGTTTGGGGTGGGAGCAGTTCTTC.

This rearrangement joins TRBV19 to TRBJ2-6; the D gene is possibly TRBD1 (6 bases). The V end was cut by 5 bases, the J end by 2 bases, with 10 bases between. Germline V gene data show CDR1 as LNHDA and CDR2 as SQIVND (reference sequence). There are 15 residues in the CDR3. CDR3 region: CASSEQGTGANVLTF. The DNA of the CDR3 is TGTGCCAGTAGTGAGCAGGGGACTGGGGCCAACGTCCTGACTTTC. Full variable domain (outside the CDR3, taken from reference TRBV19 and TRBJ2-6): DGGITQSPKYLFRKEGQNVTLSCEQNLNHDAMYWYRQDPGQGLRLIYYSQIVNDFQKGDIAEGYSVSREKKESFPLTVTSAQKNPTAFYLCASSEQGTGANVLTFGAGSRLTVL.

This chain joins TRBV11-2 and TRBJ2-7; 9 bases are shared with TRBD1. The V segment lost 7 bases and the J segment 4 bases; nucleotides outside the gene matches: 8. CDR3 length: 14 residues. CDR1 and CDR2 (germline): SGHAT, FQNNGV. The CDR3 DNA sequence: TGTGCCAGCAAATTGGGGACAGGGACTTACGAGCAGTACTTC. Its translation is CASKLGTGTYEQYF.

This clone was counted a single time. The chain is built from TRBV5-1 and TRBJ2-1; D call uncertain. The V and J ends lost 0 bases and 2 bases respectively, with 6 bases between them. Germline loops: CDR1 SGHRS, CDR2 YFSETQ. This CDR3 is 14 amino acids long. The CDR3 loop is CASSLGEAYNEQFF. In nucleotides, the CDR3 is TGCGCCAGCAGCTTGGGAGAAGCCTACAATGAGCAGTTCTTC.

CDR3 in amino acids: CASSLVGLVENEQFF. CDR3 sequence (DNA): TGTGCCAGCAGCTTGGTAGGACTAGTCGAAAATGAGCAGTTCTTC. The chain recombines TRBV5-4 with TRBJ2-1; TRBD2 matches at 7 bases. Germline V lookup: CDR1 SGHNT, CDR2 YYREEE (reference sequence). Trimming removed 0 bases from V and 7 bases from J; junction bases left unmatched: 7. The CDR3 loop spans 15 amino acids.

This CDR3 reads CASSLNSLSGNTIYF. For the CDR3, the DNA is TGTGCCAGCAGCTTGAACAGCCTCTCTGGAAACACCATATATTTT. The chain recombines TRBV11-3 with TRBJ1-3; D not resolved. Germline V gene sequence: CDR1 SGHNT, CDR2 YENEEA. The CDR3 contains 15 residues. Trimming shortened V by 3 bases and J by 0 bases, and 9 bases separated the two germline ends.

V is TRBV5-1 and J is TRBJ2-5; TRBD2 aligns across 9 bases. CDR1 and CDR2 (germline): SGHRS, YFSETQ. Trimming at V came to 7 bases and at J to 2 bases, leaving 6 bases not matched to a gene. CDR3 length: 14 residues. In DNA, the CDR3 is TGCGCCAGCGGTCTAGCGGGACGACAAGAGACCCAGTACTTC. It translates to CASGLAGRQETQYF.